The text below deals with one T cell receptor (beta chain). This clone was counted only a few times. Its cognate antigen has yet to be identified. No quality values exist for individual bases; no much larger clone is one base distant. The data were taken from a study of cytomegalovirus exposure and HLA in healthy donors (TCRdb year 2017). A note on the overall study: According to an earlier analysis of 587 of the donors, 150 million to 200 million T cells yielded some 120 million unique TCR beta sequences and about 300 Gb of sequence data. A later genetic analysis took genome-wide SNP genotypes for about three fifths of the 666 donors and used that subset as a discovery cohort. An earlier analysis of several hundred of the donors used high-throughput TCR beta sequencing to judge whether each TCR beta V gene segment behaved as functional or pseudogenic. The number of donors typed differed by locus, with roughly 629-640 for A, B, C, DRB1 and DQB1, 522 for DQA1, 606 for DPA1, and over 400 for DPB1. The later analysis used no new phenotypic data to find candidate immune exposures, relying instead on TCR beta sequences and their occurrence across donors. All discovery cohort repertoires had been generated on a single sequencing platform. Of the 300 to 400 genotyped donors, approximately 83% fell in the genetic ancestry cluster associated with self-reported Caucasian donors. In addition to the first cohort of around 670 subjects, a separate validation cohort of around 110 different subjects was used. The T cell repertoires of 666 subjects were profiled by immunosequencing and related to cytomegalovirus serostatus. To predict cytomegalovirus infection status, the study combined high-throughput TCR immunosequencing, statistical association of individual TCRs with disease status, and machine learning. About 310 gigabases of sequencing data and approximately 93 million unique TCR sequences were included in an early release covering about 600 HLA-typed donors. Donor age, sex, ethnicity and CMV serostatus were collected together with the repertoire data. Among a few hundred genotyped donors of the cohort, an average of roughly 240,000 unique TCR beta nucleotide sequences were sequenced per donor, 15% to 20% of them non-productive. HLA typing covered class I and class II loci at four-digit resolution. About five DR-DQ haplotypes were handled as single units for association and clustering because linkage in the cohort was strong. The aim of the study was to test whether cataloging public T cell receptors could identify signatures of past pathogen exposure. A later analysis re-analyzed previously published TCR beta repertoires from roughly 630 donors and added high-resolution HLA genotyping to study TCR occurrence patterns.

In total, just over 650 healthy bone marrow donors made up the cohort. All cohort members were sampled while nominally healthy, although unrecorded immune exposures were likely present. The donor was CMV seropositive and belonged to the group of 250 to 300 seropositive cohort members. Each donor provided a peripheral blood sample, and peripheral blood mononuclear cells were used for TCR beta sequencing. Genomic DNA extraction from the blood cell samples was performed with the Qiagen DNeasy Blood Extraction Kit. Library method: the immunoSEQ multiplex PCR assay. For the multiplex PCR, a mixture combining 60 forward primers for TCR Vbeta segments and 13 reverse primers for TCR Jbeta segments was used. Amplification of the CDR3 region of rearranged TCR beta genes was performed with a multiplex PCR assay on genomic DNA. On the Illumina HiSeq System, the amplified TCR beta libraries were sequenced as 87-base-pair reads. For the original study's pipeline: Across the 670 or so repertoires, a later analysis counted 80 million or so unique TCR beta chains, roughly 11 million of which were shared by at least two donors. Raw reads were error-corrected and collapsed into unique sequences by a nearest-neighbor algorithm in which closely related sequences were merged to remove PCR and sequencing errors. V, D and J gene segments were assigned by aligning CDR3 sequences to IMGT reference sequences. For a sequence to be retained, a match of at least six nucleotides to both a V gene segment and a J gene segment was required. A rearrangement was called productive if the CDR3 had no stop codons and remained in frame with V and J, and every other rearrangement was called non-productive. CDR3 was defined by IMGT convention, running from the second conserved V-encoded cysteine to the conserved J-encoded phenylalanine. The earlier analysis of about 620 of the donors excluded sequences that lacked an unambiguous match to a single V gene segment. An earlier analysis of 587 of the donors called V segments functional above 56.7% productive rearrangements and segregating when the between-donor standard deviation exceeded 5%. A statistical classification framework was built to diagnose cytomegalovirus status from the catalog of TCR beta chain sequences. A later analysis assigned V and J genes by comparing TCR nucleotide sequences with IMGT/GENE-DB human TR gene sequences. Using the TCRdist pipeline, a later analysis assigned CDR3 sequences along with most-parsimonious VDJ recombination scenarios. In a later analysis, every TCR beta chain was defined by the combination of its CDR3 amino acid sequence and its V-gene family, and reads without a unique V-gene family were dropped. In a later analysis, 500 to 700 highly shared, low-generation-probability nucleotide sequences were removed to address suspected cross-contamination and a sequencing artifact. In a later analysis, a clonal expansion index was calculated for each public chain from normalized within-repertoire ranks of inferred template counts. Generation probabilities in a later analysis came from a VDJ recombination model fitted to out-of-frame rearrangements, and those results were checked against IGoR. In a later analysis, hypergeometric tests were used to score TCR-TCR, TCR-HLA and TCR-CMV co-occurrence, with a repertoire-size bias correction applied to TCR pairs. A later analysis estimated false discovery rates by permuting HLA or CMV assignments 20 times. A later analysis grouped co-occurring TCRs with DBSCAN, adding TCRdist sequence similarity when clustering within HLA-allele-positive subsets. For co-occurrence clustering, repertoires with fewer than 30,000 or more than 120,000 public chains were excluded, along with four to six repertoires with anomalous nucleotide sharing. Sourced from immuneACCESS, this table was stored by TCRdb with only in-frame sequences that have V and J called. A share of the clones is absent; for the studies checked, an unresolved V gene accounts for under half, and the remainder has no known explanation. D and trimming were read from the DNA, whereas the V and J calls and clone size are those reported in that table. This sample is represented by approximately 150,000 clones; roughly 68% of them were singletons. The ten largest clones represent 8.5% to 12% of the sample.

Its CDR3 holds 13 amino acids, cysteine through phenylalanine. The entry retains the CDR3 DNA only, 39 bases that are in frame from base 1. The germline ends are 10 bases apart after V is trimmed by 0 bases and J by 6 bases. The germline V gene (reference sequence) sets CDR1 to GTSNPN and CDR2 to SVGIG. The research as a whole found: When HLA alleles, especially DR and DQ, strongly co-occurred, attributing TCR associations to individual alleles was difficult. Only TCR beta chains were sequenced in this cohort, and the absence of alpha or paired-chain data limited detectable features. Because counts were too low, roughly 16 rarely observed V segments, including chromosome 9 orphons, were left out of the earlier analysis of several hundred of the donors. A later analysis reported that several top co-occurrence clusters appeared linked to parvovirus B19, influenza, CMV and Epstein-Barr virus. In a later analysis, HLA-associated TCR beta chains showed more clonal expansion and lower generation probabilities than non-associated chains that were equally common. In vitro tests confirmed that three of the cytomegalovirus-associated TCR beta chains recognize cytomegalovirus antigens. A further reported finding was that TCR beta sequences accurately predicted the HLA-A and HLA-B alleles for most subjects in the first cohort. Because some donors lacked HLA typing at each locus, the association tests relied only on the typed subset. A later analysis found that most CMV-associated TCR beta chains appeared HLA-restricted, with HLA associations seemingly driven largely by CMV exposure. A total of 150 to 200 TCR beta chains were listed by the study as associated with cytomegalovirus. The authors suggested that the approach could potentially be extended to other disease states and immunological phenotypes. Broadly in line with IMGT annotations, most TCR beta V segments showed up in productive rearrangements about 90% or about 30% of the time in an earlier analysis of about 500 of the donors. Specific HLA alleles were associated with over 15,000 TCR beta sequences at a false discovery rate of 0.05 in a later analysis. According to a later genetic analysis, donors in an Asian-associated ancestry cluster had fewer N-insertions in productive TCRs than the approximately 670-donor mean. Roughly uniform sequencing depth across donors was assumed in presence/absence analyses, although this assumption may not hold. A group of highly shared sequence variants was considered likely to be a technical artifact of the sequencing pipeline. Across donors, most TCR sequences were observed very rarely, whereas some public TCRs were present in many individuals. A later genetic analysis associated a missense DCLRE1C variant with V-gene and J-gene trimming of TCR beta chains, and an independent cohort replicated the association. Some IMGT-functional V segments, including TRBV6-2 and TRBV6-3, could not be told apart with the 87-base-pair reads, so those segments were excluded. In both the original and validation cohorts, the classifier was reported to diagnose cytomegalovirus status with high specificity and sensitivity. Immune exposure information for the cohort was limited to CMV serostatus. In a later analysis, TCR association rates were found to vary across HLA loci, with the most associated TCRs seen for DRB1 alleles and the fewest for HLA-C alleles. Linkage disequilibrium might explain the correlated functional status among segregating V segments, but an unknown experimental factor could not be ruled out.

Input material: PBMCs. The source is a man younger than 45 in good health and CMV-seropositive. The rearrangement combines TRBV30 with TRBJ2-3; no D gene call is confident. The CDR3 loop reads CAWSVREFDTQYF. At the DNA level, the sequence is TGTGCCTGGAGTGTACGAGAATTCGATACGCAGTATTTT.